This T cell receptor beta chain was identified in a study of technical replicates of blood from several donors. This CDR3 has 15 amino acids. V lost 7 bases, J lost 0 bases, and 16 bases lay in between. Germline CDR1 and CDR2: SGHAT and FQNNGV. Libraries were prepared by immunoSEQ multiplex PCR; TCRdb keeps only in-frame clonotypes and omits some of them. The sample includes around 60,000 clones, around 92% of them seen just once. The TCR was taken from a human donor in good health. Some clones in this sample may be carry-over from other donors' samples. The chain employs TRBV11-2 and TRBJ2-7, with D possibly matching TRBD1 (6 bases). Input material: PBMCs. The CDR3 coding sequence is TGTGCCAGCACCACAGGACAGTCCAACTCCTACGAGCAGTACTTC. Protein: CASTTGQSNSYEQYF.